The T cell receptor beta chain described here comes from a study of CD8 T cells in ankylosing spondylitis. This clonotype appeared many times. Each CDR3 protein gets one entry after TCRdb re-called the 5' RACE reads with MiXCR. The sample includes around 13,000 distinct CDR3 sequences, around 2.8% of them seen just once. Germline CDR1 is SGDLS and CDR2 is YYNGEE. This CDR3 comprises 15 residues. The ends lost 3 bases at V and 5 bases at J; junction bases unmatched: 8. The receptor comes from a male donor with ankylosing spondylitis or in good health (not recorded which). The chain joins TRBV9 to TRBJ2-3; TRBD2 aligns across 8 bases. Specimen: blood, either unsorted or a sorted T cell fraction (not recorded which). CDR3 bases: TGTGCCAGCAGCGCGGGACTAGGGGTCGGAGATACGCAGTATTTT. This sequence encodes CASSAGLGVGDTQYF.